Presented here are 21 T cell receptor beta chains from one specimen sequenced in a study of neurological immune-mediated disorders. TCRdb itself ran the 5' RACE reads through MiXCR, one entry per CDR3 protein. Of tens of thousands of distinct CDR3 sequences listed, about 4.5% are singletons. Described time point: longitudinal time-point 3. Sequencing was done on a sample of PBMCs. These receptors all come from a woman aged 55-69 years with multiple sclerosis.

In its sample, this clonotype was seen many times. As DNA, the CDR3 is TGTGCCAGCTCCCCTGCGGGCAAGGCCTACGAGCAGTACTTC. It codes for CASSPAGKAYEQYF. The chain is built from TRBV18 and TRBJ2-7, with a tentative D call TRBD2 (5 bases). Germline loops: CDR1 KGHSH, CDR2 LQKENI. The V end was cut by 6 bases, the J end by 2 bases, with 14 bases between. The CDR3 is made up of 14 amino acids.

This clonotype occurred many times. The rearrangement joins TRBV20-1 to TRBJ2-5; 7 bases are a match to TRBD2. Per the germline V gene, CDR1 is DFQATT and CDR2 is SNEGSKA (reference sequence). V shed 6 bases, J shed 5 bases, and the junction held 6 bases outside the gene matches. The CDR3 consists of 12 residues. The CDR3 nucleotides are TGCAGTGCGACGACTAGCCCCGAGACCCAGTACTTC. Translating gives CSATTSPETQYF.

This clonotype was seen ten or more times. The chain carries TRBV6-5 and TRBJ2-5, with D possibly TRBD2 on 5 matching bases. Germline V CDR1 and CDR2: MNHEY, SVGAGI. Trimming took off 5 bases at V and 2 bases at J, with 9 bases between the two ends. The CDR3 totals 13 residues. In nucleotides, the CDR3 is TGTGCCAGCAGTAAACCGGGACAAGAGACCCAGTACTTC. As protein: CASSKPGQETQYF.

At least ten counts were recorded for this clonotype. CDR3 residues: CASSEAAQTQYF. CDR3 bases: TGTGCCAGCAGTGAAGCCGCACAGACCCAGTACTTC. This chain uses TRBV2 with TRBJ2-5; no clear D. V was shortened by 0 bases and J by 6 bases, with 5 bases between the two germline ends. Germline loops: CDR1 SNHLY, CDR2 FYNNEI. The CDR3 runs 12 residues.

This clonotype was counted at least ten times. V usage is TRBV5-1 and J usage is TRBJ2-2; D gene ambiguous. There are 14 residues in the CDR3. The germline V gene encodes CDR1 SGHRS and CDR2 YFSETQ. V was shortened by 0 bases and J by 7 bases, with 10 bases between the two germline ends. DNA for the CDR3: TGCGCCAGCAGCTTGGAATGGGTAGGCGGGGAGCTGTTTTTT. Protein sequence: CASSLEWVGGELFF.

This clonotype was detected ten times or more. The genes are TRBV29-1 and TRBJ1-4, with a tentative D call TRBD1 (6 bases). This CDR3 is 16 amino acids long. The germline CDR1 and CDR2 sequences are SQVTM and ANQGSEA. With 6 bases removed from V and 1 base from J, the gap between germline ends came to 18 bases. The CDR3 here is CSVQGPGGRTNEKLFF. The CDR3 DNA reads as TGCAGCGTCCAAGGTCCCGGGGGGCGAACTAATGAAAAACTGTTTTTT.

This clonotype occurred many times. The chain carries TRBV20-1 and TRBJ1-1; 7 bases are shared with TRBD1. The CDR3 sequence is 12 residues long. Germline V gene data show CDR1 as DFQATT and CDR2 as SNEGSKA (reference sequence). Trimming removed 7 bases from V and 4 bases from J; junction bases left unmatched: 6. CDR3 in DNA: TGCAGTGTCTTCCAGGGGGGCACTGAAGCTTTCTTT. Translated: CSVFQGGTEAFF.

This clonotype came up many times. The chain is built from TRBV4-2 and TRBJ2-3; 9 bases map to TRBD2. The J segment lost 4 bases and the V segment lost 0 bases, leaving 11 bases of the junction unmatched. The CDR3 is 18 amino acids. Germline CDR1 and CDR2: LGHNA and YNFKEQ. CDR3 residues: CASSQDFSRGGRPDTQYF. The CDR3 coding sequence is TGTGCCAGCAGCCAAGATTTTTCGCGGGGGGGCCGACCAGATACGCAGTATTTT.

This clonotype was picked up many times. This rearrangement joins TRBV7-6 to TRBJ1-1; D is uncertain. The ends were cut back, 7 bases at V and 4 bases at J, with 16 bases in the middle. The CDR3 extends over 14 amino acids. CDR1 is SGHVS and CDR2 is FNYEAQ in the germline V gene. The CDR3 coding sequence is TGTGCCAGCACCACCCCAACGGCGGGCACTGAAGCTTTCTTT. Protein: CASTTPTAGTEAFF.

This clonotype came up many times. The chain employs TRBV14 and TRBJ2-2, with TRBD1 matching 7 bases. Germline V lookup: CDR1 SGHDN, CDR2 FVKESK. The CDR3 consists of 15 residues. J was trimmed by 5 bases and V by 3 bases; bases with no gene match: 6. CDR3 DNA: TGTGCCAGCAGCCAGAGGGGGCGCGAGACCGGGGAGCTGTTTTTT. Its protein product is CASSQRGRETGELFF.

This clonotype showed up many times. The CDR3 sequence is CATSDRTGSQETQYF. DNA for the CDR3: TGTGCCACCAGTGATCGGACAGGGTCCCAAGAGACCCAGTACTTC. The chain carries TRBV24-1 and TRBJ2-5, with TRBD1 identical over 8 bases. CDR3 length: 15 amino acids. The V and J ends lost 3 bases and 1 base, in that order; junction bases with no gene match: 3. Germline lookup yields CDR1 KGHDR and CDR2 SFDVKD.

This clonotype was observed many times. This chain connects TRBV5-1 to TRBJ2-5; no definite D call. The V end was cut by 0 bases, the J end by 2 bases, with 2 bases between. The CDR3 contains 12 residues. Germline V gene lookup returns CDR1 SGHRS and CDR2 YFSETQ. The CDR3 DNA is TGCGCCAGCAGCTTGGGTCAAGAGACCCAGTACTTC. Encoded protein: CASSLGQETQYF.

This clonotype was picked up a small number of times. In nucleotides, the CDR3 is TGTGCCAGCTCACGGGACCGGGAGGCTTCACCCCTCCACTTT. Its translation is CASSRDREASPLHF. The chain links TRBV18 to TRBJ1-6; the D gene is possibly TRBD1 (5 bases). This CDR3 is 14 amino acids long. The germline V and J ends were trimmed by 4 bases and 9 bases, with 13 bases remaining between them. Germline CDR1 reads KGHSH; CDR2 reads LQKENI.

This clonotype was seen many times. The J gene is TRBJ1-3, the V gene TRBV5-1; D is ambiguous. Germline V gene sequence: CDR1 SGHRS, CDR2 YFSETQ. Trimming cost V 3 bases and J 0 bases, with 10 bases left between them. The CDR3 loop spans 15 amino acids. The CDR3 bases are TGCGCCAGCAGCTCTTCTCCGAGCTCTGGAAACACCATATATTTT. This encodes CASSSSPSSGNTIYF.

This clonotype was counted ten times or more. V and J are TRBV7-9 and TRBJ1-1, with TRBD1 identical over 8 bases. The CDR3 has 15 residues. CDR1 SEHNR and CDR2 FQNEAQ come from the germline V gene (reference sequence). The trim removed 4 bases at V and 1 base at J, leaving 5 bases unmatched. For the CDR3, the DNA is TGTGCCAGCAGCTCTCCGGACAGGGCGAACACTGAAGCTTTCTTT. Its protein is CASSSPDRANTEAFF.

This clonotype was picked up many times. The chain is built from TRBV6-1 and TRBJ2-2, with TRBD1 identical over 9 bases. Germline CDR1 MNHNS, CDR2 SASEGT. The CDR3 length is 13 residues. As DNA, the CDR3 is TGTGCAGGGGACAGGGAAGGAACCGGGGAGCTGTTTTTT. Residues: CAGDREGTGELFF.

This clonotype was detected many times. This rearrangement joins TRBV15 to TRBJ1-1, with a weak D call TRBD1 (5 bases). V was clipped by 3 bases and J by 0 bases, with 14 bases between them. This CDR3 is 16 amino acids long. Germline CDR1 is LNHNV and CDR2 is YYDKDF (reference sequence). DNA of the CDR3: TGTGCCACCAGCAGCCTAAGCTACAGGATGAACACTGAAGCTTTCTTT. It encodes CATSSLSYRMNTEAFF.

The sample holds many counts of this clonotype. The chain carries TRBV12-3 or TRBV12-4 and TRBJ2-7; D may be TRBD1 (5 bases). This CDR3 spans 14 amino acids. V was pared by 5 bases and J by 4 bases, with 15 bases between. The CDR3 DNA reads TGTGCCAGCAGTCTATCGGACAAGAAGTACGAGCAGTACTTC. This translates into CASSLSDKKYEQYF.

This clonotype was seen many times. The chain uses TRBV20-1 and TRBJ2-7, with D perhaps TRBD2 (5 bases). V was trimmed by 6 bases and J by 0 bases, leaving 15 bases between them. The germline gives CDR1 DFQATT, CDR2 SNEGSKA (reference sequence). The CDR3 totals 14 residues. In nucleotides, the CDR3 is TGCAGTGCCGAGGGTACAGCGGTCTCCTACGAGCAGTACTTC. Residues: CSAEGTAVSYEQYF.

This clonotype was detected many times. V is TRBV3-1 and J is TRBJ2-3; perhaps TRBD2 as D (5 bases). The ends were cut back, 6 bases at V and 2 bases at J, with 18 bases in the middle. Germline V gene lookup returns CDR1 LGHDT and CDR2 YNNKEL (reference sequence). This CDR3 comprises 16 residues. CDR3 DNA sequence: TGTGCCAGCAGTTACCGCCCGGGGTTTTCCACAGATACGCAGTATTTT. This gives the protein CASSYRPGFSTDTQYF.

This clonotype has ten or more counts. This chain uses TRBV27 with TRBJ2-2, with D uncertain. The V gene's germline CDR1 is MNHEY and CDR2 SMNVEV (reference sequence). The CDR3 spans 12 residues. Trimming removed 2 bases at V and 6 bases at J, with 4 bases between. The CDR3 sequence: CASSLTAGELFF. The CDR3 DNA reads as TGTGCCAGCAGTTTAACGGCCGGGGAGCTGTTTTTT.